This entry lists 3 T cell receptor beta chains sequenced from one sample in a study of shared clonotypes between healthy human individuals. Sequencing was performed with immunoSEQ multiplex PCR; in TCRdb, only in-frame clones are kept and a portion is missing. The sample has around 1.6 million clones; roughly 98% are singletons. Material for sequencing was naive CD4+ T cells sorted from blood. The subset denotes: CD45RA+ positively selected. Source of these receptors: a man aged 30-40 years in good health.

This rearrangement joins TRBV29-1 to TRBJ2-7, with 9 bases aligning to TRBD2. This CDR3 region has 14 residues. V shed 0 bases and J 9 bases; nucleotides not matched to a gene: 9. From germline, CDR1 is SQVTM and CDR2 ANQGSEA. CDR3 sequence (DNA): TGCAGCGTTGAAGAAGGAGCGGGAGGCGCCGGGCAGTACTTC. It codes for CSVEEGAGGAGQYF.

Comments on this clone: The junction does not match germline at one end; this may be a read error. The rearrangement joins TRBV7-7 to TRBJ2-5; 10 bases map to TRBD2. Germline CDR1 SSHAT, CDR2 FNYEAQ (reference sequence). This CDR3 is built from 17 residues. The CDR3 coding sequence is TGTGCTAGCAGCTTAGGACTGACTAGCGGGTTCCAAGAGACCCAGTACTTC. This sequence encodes CASSLGLTSGFQETQYF.

CDR3 residues: CASFDRAEQPQHF. CDR3 sequence (DNA): TGTGCCAGCTTTGACCGTGCGGAGCAGCCCCAGCATTTT. The chain employs TRBV28 and TRBJ1-5; D unclear. Germline CDR1 MDHEN, CDR2 SYDVKM. With 8 bases removed from V and 7 bases from J, the gap between germline ends came to 15 bases. The length of the CDR3 is 13 residues.